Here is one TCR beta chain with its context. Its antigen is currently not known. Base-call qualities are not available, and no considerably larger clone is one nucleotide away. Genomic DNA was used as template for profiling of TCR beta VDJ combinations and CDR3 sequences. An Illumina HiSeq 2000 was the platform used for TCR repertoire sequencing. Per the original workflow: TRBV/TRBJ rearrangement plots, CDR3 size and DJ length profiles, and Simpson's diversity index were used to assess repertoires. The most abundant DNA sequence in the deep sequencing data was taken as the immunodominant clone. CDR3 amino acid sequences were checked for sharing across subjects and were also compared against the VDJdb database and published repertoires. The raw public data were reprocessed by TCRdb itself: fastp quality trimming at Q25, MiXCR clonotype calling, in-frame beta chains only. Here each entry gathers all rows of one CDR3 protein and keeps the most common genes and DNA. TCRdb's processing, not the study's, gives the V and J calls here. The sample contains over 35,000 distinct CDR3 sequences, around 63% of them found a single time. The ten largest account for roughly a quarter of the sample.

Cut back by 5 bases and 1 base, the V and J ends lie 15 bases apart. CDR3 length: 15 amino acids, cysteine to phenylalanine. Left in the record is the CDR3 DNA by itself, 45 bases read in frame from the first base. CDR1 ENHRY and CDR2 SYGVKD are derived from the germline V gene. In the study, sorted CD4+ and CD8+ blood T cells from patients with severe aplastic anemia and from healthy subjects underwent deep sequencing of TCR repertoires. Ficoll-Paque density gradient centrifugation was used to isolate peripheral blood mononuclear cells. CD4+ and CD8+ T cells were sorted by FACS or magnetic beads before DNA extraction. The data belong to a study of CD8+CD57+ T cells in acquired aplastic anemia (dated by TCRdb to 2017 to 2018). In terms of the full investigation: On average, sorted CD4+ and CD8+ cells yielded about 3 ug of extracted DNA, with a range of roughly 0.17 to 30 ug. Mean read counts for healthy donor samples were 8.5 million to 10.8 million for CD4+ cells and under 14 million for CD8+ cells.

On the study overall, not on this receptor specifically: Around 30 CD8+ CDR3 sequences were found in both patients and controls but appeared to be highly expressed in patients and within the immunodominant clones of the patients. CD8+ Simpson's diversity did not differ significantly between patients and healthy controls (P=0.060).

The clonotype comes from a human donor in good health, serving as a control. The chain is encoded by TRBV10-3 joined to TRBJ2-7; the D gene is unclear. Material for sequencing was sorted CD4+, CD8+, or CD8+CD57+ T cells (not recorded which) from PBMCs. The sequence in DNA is TGTGCCATCAGTAGTGGGGATCTGGCATCCTACGAGCAGTACTTC. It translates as CAISSGDLASYEQYF.